The clone carrying this TCR beta chain was seen a few times. These data come from a study of blood T cell repertoires in COVID-19. About the research overall: COVID-19 samples from acute and convalescent phases originated in the United States, Italy and Spain. T cells, B-cell-depleted T cells, or PBMCs supplied cDNA or gDNA.

Trimming cost V 5 bases and J 12 bases; bases outside gene matches: 19. CDR1 is MNHEY, CDR2 SMNVEV, per germline (reference sequence). This CDR3 region has 16 residues. Original handling: Amplification of reference gene primers was used by the study to estimate nucleated cell counts. Assay used: immunoSEQ multiplex PCR; TCRdb lists only in-frame clones, some missing. V, J and clone size are those of that table, while D and trimming were read from the DNA. The sample holds approximately 61,000 clones, 88% seen once. The chain has TRBV27 and TRBJ2-3; 8 bases line up with TRBD1. The clonotype comes from an elderly woman with active COVID-19. The sequenced sample consisted of peripheral blood. The CDR3 nucleotides read TGTGCCAGCAGTCCCCGCGGACAGGGTGTTAGTCCTAGTCAGTATTTT. Its translation: CASSPRGQGVSPSQYF.